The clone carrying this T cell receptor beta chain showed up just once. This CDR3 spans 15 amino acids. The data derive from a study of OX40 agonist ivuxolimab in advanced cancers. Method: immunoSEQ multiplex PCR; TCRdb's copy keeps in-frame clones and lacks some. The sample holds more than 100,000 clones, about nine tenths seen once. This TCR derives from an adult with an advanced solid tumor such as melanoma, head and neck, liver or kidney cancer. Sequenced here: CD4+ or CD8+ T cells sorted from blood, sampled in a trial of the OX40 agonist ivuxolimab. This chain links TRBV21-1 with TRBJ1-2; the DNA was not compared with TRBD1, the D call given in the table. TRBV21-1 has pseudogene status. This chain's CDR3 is CASTLGTGTNYGYTF. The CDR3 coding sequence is TGTGCCAGCACCCTGGGGACAGGAACTAATTATGGCTACACCTTC.